The source of this T cell receptor (beta chain) is a study of blood T cell repertoires in COVID-19. Study-wide context: Spain, Italy and the United States supplied samples that represented acute and convalescent COVID-19.

The CDR3 is made up of 16 amino acids. The V end lost 4 bases, the J end lost 2 bases, and 18 bases lay between the germline ends. Germline V gene lookup returns CDR1 KGHSH and CDR2 LQKENI. This clone was seen just once. Using immunoSEQ multiplex PCR, the repertoire was profiled, and TCRdb retains in-frame clones only, with some absent. Among hundreds of thousands of clones listed, 70% to 90% were seen once. The sequenced sample consisted of peripheral blood. This clonotype originated in a woman aged 50 to 60 with COVID-19, enrolled during active disease. The chain has TRBV18 and TRBJ2-7; maybe TRBD1 (6 bases). In DNA, the CDR3 is TGTGCCAGCTCACTTGAGGACAGAAAAGTAACCTACGAGCAGTACTTC. It translates to CASSLEDRKVTYEQYF. The full variable domain, in which reference TRBV18 and TRBJ2-7 provide the parts outside the CDR3, is NAGVMQNPRHLVRRRGQEARLRCSPMKGHSHVYWYRQLPEEGLKFMVYLQKENIIDESGMPKERFSAEFPKEGPSILRIQQVVRGDSAAYFCASSLEDRKVTYEQYFGPGTRLTVT.